This entry describes one T cell receptor beta chain. This entry belongs to a study of T cells after yellow fever vaccination. Study as a whole: SMART-Seq v4 Ultra Low Input prepared libraries from low-cell fractions.

TCRdb re-analysed the 5' RACE reads in MiXCR, keeping a single row per CDR3 protein. The sample comprises hundreds of thousands of distinct CDR3 sequences, about 17% of which are singletons, and about 18% rests with the top ten. This CDR3 region has 14 residues. V was shortened by 0 bases and J by 3 bases, with 8 bases between the two germline ends. CDR1 MGHRA and CDR2 YSYEKL come from the germline V gene. The receptor comes from a man between 18 and 29 years old who received the YFV17D yellow fever vaccine. The chain couples TRBV4-1 to TRBJ1-1; D gene ambiguous. The sample consisted of PBMCs, taken before the yellow fever booster vaccination. CDR3 protein: CASSQDPDHTEAFF. CDR3 coding DNA: TGCGCCAGCAGCCAAGATCCGGACCACACTGAAGCTTTCTTT.